Listed here are 23 T cell receptor beta chains from one sample, sequenced in a study of blood T cell repertoires in COVID-19. The assay was immunoSEQ multiplex PCR, and TCRdb's table has in-frame clones only and misses some. The repertoire consists of a few hundred thousand clones, with more than 70% occurring once and the leading ten covering approximately 1.5%. Sequencing was carried out using peripheral blood. All receptors come from a woman aged 50 to 65 with acute or convalescent COVID-19.

The V gene is TRBV19, the J gene TRBJ2-1, with TRBD2 identical over 10 bases. The V and J ends lost 5 bases and 8 bases, in that order; junction bases with no gene match: 6. This CDR3 contains 14 residues. Looked up from germline, CDR1 is LNHDA and CDR2 is SQIVND (reference sequence). The CDR3 sequence: CASSFASGGDEQFF. The CDR3 DNA is TGTGCCAGTAGTTTCGCTAGCGGGGGCGATGAGCAGTTCTTC.

The count of this clone is one. V is TRBV7-6 and J is TRBJ2-1, with TRBD1 identical over 12 bases. The V and J ends lost 2 bases and 10 bases, in that order; junction bases with no gene match: 9. Germline loops: CDR1 SGHVS, CDR2 FNYEAQ. The CDR3 length is 16 residues. The CDR3 region is CASSLWGQGARGEQFF. CDR3 nucleotide sequence: TGTGCCAGCAGCTTATGGGGACAGGGGGCGCGAGGCGAGCAGTTCTTC. Supplemented by reference TRBV7-6 and TRBJ2-1, the full variable domain reads GAGVSQSPRYKVTKRGQDVALRCDPISGHVSLYWYRQALGQGPEFLTYFNYEAQQDKSGLPNDRFSAERPEGSISTLTIQRTEQRDSAMYRCASSLWGQGARGEQFFGPGTRLTVL.

This clone was counted once. This chain connects TRBV5-1 to TRBJ2-7, with a possible D match to TRBD1 (5 bases). The V gene lost 0 bases and the J gene lost 5 bases, with 15 bases spanning the gap. The CDR3 loop spans 15 amino acids. Germline CDR1 and CDR2: SGHRS and YFSETQ. CDR3 nucleotide sequence: TGCGCCAGCAGCTTGGATAGTCAGGGTTGGGACGAGCAGTACTTC. This encodes CASSLDSQGWDEQYF.

This clone was seen more than once but under ten times. The genes are TRBV4-2 and TRBJ2-6; 10 bases line up with TRBD1. The CDR3 sequence is 19 residues long. Germline values: CDR1 LGHNA, CDR2 YNFKEQ. J lost 2 bases, V lost 3 bases, and 10 bases had no gene match. The CDR3 loop is CASSQKLDRGSTGANVLTF. In nucleotides, the CDR3 is TGTGCCAGCAGCCAGAAGTTGGACAGGGGGTCGACTGGGGCCAACGTCCTGACTTTC.

The gene calls are TRBV7-9 and TRBJ2-2, with D unclear. This CDR3 has 12 residues. Germline CDR1 reads SEHNR; CDR2 reads FQNEAQ (reference sequence). The V and J ends lost 5 bases and 1 base respectively, with 2 bases between them. In DNA, the CDR3 is TGTGCCAGCAGCCTGAACACCGGGGAGCTGTTTTTT. Residues: CASSLNTGELFF.

This sequence joins TRBV27 and TRBJ2-3; TRBD2 matches at 9 bases. CDR1 and CDR2 from the germline V gene are MNHEY and SMNVEV (reference sequence). V lost 1 base, J lost 3 bases, and 14 bases stayed unmatched. The CDR3 is 19 amino acids. The CDR3 DNA is TGTGCCAGCAGTTTATTTGGGCTAGCGGGAAGTAAGGGAACAGATACGCAGTATTTT. Translated, it gives CASSLFGLAGSKGTDTQYF.

The chain recombines TRBV4-3 with TRBJ1-2; 9 positions agree with TRBD1. This CDR3 comprises 17 residues. Trimming took 2 bases from V and 2 from J; bases not matched to a gene: 9. The germline V gene has CDR1 LGHNA and CDR2 YSLEER. The CDR3 bases are TGCGCCAGCAGCCAACCAACCGGGACAGGGCTGAACTATGGCTACACCTTC. As protein: CASSQPTGTGLNYGYTF.

In the case of this clone: This specimen includes other DNA sequences encoding the same CDR3. The J gene is TRBJ1-5, the V gene TRBV18; D gene unclear. Germline CDR1 is KGHSH and CDR2 is LQKENI. Between the trimmed V and J ends, which lost 2 bases and 3 bases, there was a span of 8 bases. This CDR3 region has 14 residues. CDR3 residues: CASSPWEVNQPQHF. DNA for the CDR3: TGTGCCAGCTCACCATGGGAGGTCAATCAGCCCCAGCATTTT.

The chain joins TRBV7-8 to TRBJ2-1; tentatively, D is TRBD2 (6 bases). Trimming cost V 5 bases and J 1 base, with 18 bases left between them. Per the germline V gene, CDR1 is SGHVS and CDR2 is FQNEAQ. The CDR3 spans 17 residues. The CDR3 region has the DNA TGTGCCAGCAGCCTCCGGGAAGCTAGCGCTTCCTACAATGAGCAGTTCTTC. Protein product: CASSLREASASYNEQFF.

The chain has TRBV19 and TRBJ2-7, with a possible D match to TRBD1 (6 bases). Germline V lookup: CDR1 LNHDA, CDR2 SQIVND (reference sequence). This CDR3 comprises 15 residues. V was cut by 6 bases and J by 2 bases, with 17 bases left in between. CDR3 sequence: CASRREGRGTYEQYF. The CDR3 DNA reads TGTGCCAGTAGACGAGAGGGAAGGGGGACCTACGAGCAGTACTTC.

This chain connects TRBV4-2 to TRBJ1-3, with 8 bases that match TRBD1. Trimming took 4 bases from V and 0 from J; bases not matched to a gene: 11. Germline V lookup: CDR1 LGHNA, CDR2 YNFKEQ. The CDR3 has 18 amino acids. Written as DNA, the CDR3 is TGTGCCAGCAGCCCAGACCCGGACAGGGCTTTCTCTGGAAACACCATATATTTT. Translated, it gives CASSPDPDRAFSGNTIYF.

The CDR3 sequence is CASSTTTLGQGAAFF. CDR3 nucleotide sequence: TGTGCCAGCAGCACTACCACGCTTGGACAGGGAGCAGCTTTCTTT. The genes are TRBV28 and TRBJ1-1; 8 bases map to TRBD1. The CDR3 runs to 15 residues. Per the germline V gene, CDR1 is MDHEN and CDR2 is SYDVKM. Trimming at V came to 6 bases and at J to 10 bases, leaving 16 bases not matched to a gene.

The chain has TRBV15 and TRBJ2-1, with 7 bases fitting TRBD1. CDR1 and CDR2 (germline): LNHNV, YYDKDF (reference sequence). The CDR3 sequence is 15 residues long. V gave up 0 bases and J gave up 4 bases; unmatched junction bases: 3. The CDR3 DNA reads as TGTGCCACCAGCAGAGAGGGGACAGATTACAATGAGCAGTTCTTC. This gives the protein CATSREGTDYNEQFF.

This chain connects TRBV5-1 to TRBJ2-1; 14 nucleotides match TRBD2. From germline, CDR1 is SGHRS and CDR2 YFSETQ. V trimming: 0 bases; J trimming: 10 bases; junction bases outside the gene matches: 12. The CDR3 runs to 18 residues. CDR3 sequence (DNA): TGCGCCAGCAGCTTGGAGATAGGGACTAGCGGGAGAGGGGGCGAGCAGTTCTTC. This sequence encodes CASSLEIGTSGRGGEQFF.

About this clone: At one end the junction does not follow the germline gene, possibly because of a read error. The rearrangement links TRBV7-9 to TRBJ2-7; 7 bases are a match to TRBD1. Per germline, CDR1 SEHNR and CDR2 FQNEAQ (reference sequence). The CDR3 loop spans 15 amino acids. CDR3 DNA: TGTGCCAGCCGCTTTGGGACAGCAAGCTCCTACGAGCAGTACTTC. Translating it yields CASRFGTASSYEQYF. Full variable domain (remainder filled in from reference TRBV7-9 and TRBJ2-7): DTGVSQNPRHKITKRGQNVTFRCDPISEHNRLYWYRQTLGQGPEFLTYFQNEAQLEKSRLLSDRFSAERPKGSFSTLEIQRTEQGDSAMYLCASRFGTASSYEQYFGPGTRLTVT.

J is TRBJ1-2 and V is TRBV28; TRBD1 matches 9 bases. Germline CDR1 is MDHEN and CDR2 is SYDVKM. The J segment lost 5 bases and the V segment lost 6 bases, leaving 7 bases of the junction unmatched. The CDR3 sequence is 14 residues long. This chain's CDR3 is CASRQTGGAYGYTF. For the CDR3, the DNA is TGTGCCAGCAGACAAACAGGGGGCGCTTATGGCTACACCTTC.

The genes are TRBV28 and TRBJ2-3; 9 bases align to TRBD2. The germline CDR1 and CDR2 sequences are MDHEN and SYDVKM. The CDR3 contains 17 residues. The junction had 7 bases not matched to a gene; V was cut back by 3 bases and J by 0 bases. This CDR3 is CASSFLEAGGSTDTQYF. The CDR3 region has the DNA TGTGCCAGCAGTTTTCTAGAAGCGGGAGGCAGCACAGATACGCAGTATTTT. Combining the CDR3 with reference TRBV28 and TRBJ2-3 gives the whole variable domain DVKVTQSSRYLVKRTGEKVFLECVQDMDHENMFWYRQDPGLGLRLIYFSYDVKMKEKGDIPEGYSVSREKKERFSLILESASTNQTSMYLCASSFLEAGGSTDTQYFGPGTRLTVL.

The chain links TRBV7-2 to TRBJ1-4, with D uncertain. Germline V gene lookup returns CDR1 SGHTA and CDR2 FQGNSA. The CDR3 is made up of 14 amino acids. V shed 3 bases and J shed 8 bases, with 13 bases lying between them. The DNA for the CDR3 is TGTGCCAGCAGCTTGTTAACTCGGGAAGAAAAACTGTTTTTT. This translates into CASSLLTREEKLFF.

V and J are TRBV24-1 and TRBJ2-7, with D tentatively TRBD1 (6 bases). The CDR3 is 13 amino acids. Germline V gene lookup returns CDR1 KGHDR and CDR2 SFDVKD. V was shortened by 6 bases and J by 6 bases, with 14 bases between the two germline ends. The CDR3 nucleotides read TGTGCCACCAGTTTAGCAGGGGCGGGCGAGCAGTACTTC. Translated: CATSLAGAGEQYF.

The chain carries TRBV5-1 and TRBJ1-3, with a weak D call TRBD1 (5 bases). The CDR3 loop spans 16 amino acids. Looked up from germline, CDR1 is SGHRS and CDR2 is YFSETQ. V dropped 0 bases and J dropped 0 bases, with 10 bases sitting between them. As DNA, the CDR3 is TGCGCCAGCAGCTTGGACAGGCCCGTCTCTGGAAACACCATATATTTT. This gives the protein CASSLDRPVSGNTIYF.

This sequence joins TRBV7-9 and TRBJ1-1, with D uncertain. The CDR3 contains 13 residues. Germline loops: CDR1 SEHNR, CDR2 FQNEAQ (reference sequence). The germline V and J ends were trimmed by 1 base and 11 bases, with 14 bases remaining between them. This CDR3 reads CASSLGQASGAFF. In DNA, the CDR3 is TGTGCCAGCAGCTTAGGTCAGGCCTCTGGGGCTTTCTTT.

Notes on this clone: At the DNA level, this CDR3 is encoded by other sequences in the same sample as well. V usage is TRBV19 and J usage is TRBJ2-2; 9 bases are a match to TRBD1. Unmatched junction bases numbered 4, after V lost 8 bases and J lost 3 bases. CDR3 length: 14 residues. The germline V gene encodes CDR1 LNHDA and CDR2 SQIVND (reference sequence). The CDR3 DNA sequence: TGTGCCAGTCGGCGGGACAGGGACACCGGGGAGCTGTTTTTT. The encoded protein is CASRRDRDTGELFF.

This chain connects TRBV28 to TRBJ1-1; D is ambiguous. CDR1 MDHEN and CDR2 SYDVKM come from the germline V gene. V dropped 2 bases and J dropped 0 bases, with 4 bases sitting between them. The CDR3 length is 13 residues. This chain's CDR3 is CASSLQMNTEAFF. CDR3 DNA sequence: TGTGCCAGCAGTTTACAGATGAACACTGAAGCTTTCTTT. Full variable domain (outside the CDR3, taken from reference TRBV28 and TRBJ1-1): DVKVTQSSRYLVKRTGEKVFLECVQDMDHENMFWYRQDPGLGLRLIYFSYDVKMKEKGDIPEGYSVSREKKERFSLILESASTNQTSMYLCASSLQMNTEAFFGQGTRLTVV.